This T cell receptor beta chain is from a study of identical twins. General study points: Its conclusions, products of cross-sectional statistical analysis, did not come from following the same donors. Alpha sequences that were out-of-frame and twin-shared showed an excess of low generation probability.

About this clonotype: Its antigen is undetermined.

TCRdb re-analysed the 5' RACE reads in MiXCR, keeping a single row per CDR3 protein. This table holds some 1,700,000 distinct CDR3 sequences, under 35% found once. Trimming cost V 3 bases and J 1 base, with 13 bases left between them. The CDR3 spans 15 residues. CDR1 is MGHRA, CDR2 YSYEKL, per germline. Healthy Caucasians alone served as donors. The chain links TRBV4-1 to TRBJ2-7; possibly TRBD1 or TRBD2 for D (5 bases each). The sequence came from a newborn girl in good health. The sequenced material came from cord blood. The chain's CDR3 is CASSQARDASYEQYF. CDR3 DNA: TGCGCCAGCAGCCAGGCCCGGGACGCTTCCTACGAGCAGTACTTC.